Reported below is one T cell receptor (beta chain). Its antigen remains unknown. The source of the sample is a study of memory CD4+ T cells and cytomegalovirus serostatus. Overall study: Donors were healthy Belgian adults, 10 or so CMV seropositive and about two dozen seronegative. Whole-study findings and limits: Repertoires predicted CMV serostatus with median bootstrapped AUC of 0.95.

The data were produced by immunoSEQ multiplex PCR, yet TCRdb's version contains in-frame clones alone and is incomplete. The sample records 40,000 to 45,000 clones, 70% to 80% being singletons. Single viable CD3+CD4+CD8-CD45RO+ cells were sorted as the memory CD4+ T cells. Donors' CMV status reflects serum IgG against pp150, pp28, p38, p52. The CDR3 is 11 amino acids. What was sequenced was memory CD4+ T cells from blood. The sequence was obtained from an adult in good health and CMV-seronegative. The J gene is TRBJ2-5, the V gene TRBV1. TRBV1 is annotated as a pseudogene. The chain's CDR3 is CTSSRRETQYF. As DNA, the CDR3 is TGCACCAGCAGCCGGCGCGAGACCCAGTACTTC.